This TCR beta chain comes out of a study of T cells in Graves' hyperthyroidism and ophthalmopathy. Study-level findings and limits: A median 6.5 months before onset, the model predicted ophthalmopathy.

This clonotype showed up many times. The antigen remains undetermined. Patients with uncontrolled infections, other autoimmune diseases, pregnancy or lactation were excluded. Trimming removed 5 bases from V and 5 bases from J; junction bases left unmatched: 8. CDR3 length: 16 residues. Amplified regions were TCR beta CDR3 sequences from RNA transcripts. RT-PCR in the first round (using the HTBI primer set) targeted the TCR CDR3. Using its own MiXCR run on the multiplex PCR reads, TCRdb lists one record per CDR3 protein. The table shows 280,000 or so distinct CDR3 sequences, with 20% to 30% occurring only once.

This sequence joins TRBV12-3 or TRBV12-4 and TRBJ2-1, with 11 bases identical to TRBD2. The sample was blood. The receptor was isolated from a man aged 40-49 years with Graves' hyperthyroidism that later progressed to Graves' ophthalmopathy. CDR3 amino acids: CASSQPGLADNNEQFF. The DNA of the CDR3 is TGTGCCAGCAGTCAGCCGGGACTAGCGGATAACAATGAGCAGTTCTTC.